This T cell receptor beta chain comes out of a study of regulatory T cells in long-lasting Graves disease. This clonotype was observed many times. Arm-PCR of CDR3 regions and iRepertoire HTBI primers were the basis on which TCR beta libraries were built. Each CDR3 protein gets one entry after TCRdb re-called the multiplex PCR reads with MiXCR. The table has some 440,000 distinct CDR3 sequences, roughly 20% seen once. This sample's time point: persistent/refractory GD, antithyroid drugs over 5 years with positive TRAb. Construction of the TCR library relied on RNA isolated from PBMCs. EDTA tubes held approximately 8.8 milliliters of peripheral blood from each patient. CDR1 is SNHLY and CDR2 is FYNNEI in the germline V gene. The CDR3 sequence is 14 residues long. V was trimmed by 9 bases and J by 2 bases, leaving 16 bases between them.

The V gene is TRBV2, the J gene TRBJ2-5; weak D call: TRBD2 (6 bases). The sample was peripheral blood mononuclear cells (PBMCs), taken when the disease was refractory, from a patient treated with antithyroid drugs. This TCR came from a female donor with Graves disease. For the CDR3, the DNA is TGTGCCAGAAATCGGGCGGGGATACAAGAGACCCAGTACTTC. Its translation is CARNRAGIQETQYF.